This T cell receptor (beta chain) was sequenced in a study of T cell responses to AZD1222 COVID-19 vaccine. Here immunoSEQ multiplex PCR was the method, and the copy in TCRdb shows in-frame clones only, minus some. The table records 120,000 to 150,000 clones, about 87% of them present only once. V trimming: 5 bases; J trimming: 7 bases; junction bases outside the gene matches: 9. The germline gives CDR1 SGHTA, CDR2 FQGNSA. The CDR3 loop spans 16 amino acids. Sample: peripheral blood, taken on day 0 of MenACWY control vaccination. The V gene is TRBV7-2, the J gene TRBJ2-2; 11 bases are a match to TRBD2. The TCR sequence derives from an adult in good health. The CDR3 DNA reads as TGTGCCAGCAGCGACATTCTAGCGGGGGGCCACGGGGAGCTGTTTTTT. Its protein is CASSDILAGGHGELFF.